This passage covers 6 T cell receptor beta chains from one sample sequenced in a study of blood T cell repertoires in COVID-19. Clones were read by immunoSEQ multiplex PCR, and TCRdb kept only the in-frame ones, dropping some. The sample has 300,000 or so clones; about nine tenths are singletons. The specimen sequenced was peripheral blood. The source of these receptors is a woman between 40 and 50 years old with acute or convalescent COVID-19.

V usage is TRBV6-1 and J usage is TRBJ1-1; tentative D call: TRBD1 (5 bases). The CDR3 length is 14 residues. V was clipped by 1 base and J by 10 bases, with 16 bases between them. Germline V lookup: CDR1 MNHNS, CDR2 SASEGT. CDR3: CASSEDRLTWGAFF. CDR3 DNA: TGTGCCAGCAGTGAAGACAGGCTCACCTGGGGAGCTTTCTTT.

The CDR3 loop reads CASSQQRGGPGELFF. CDR3 bases: TGTGCCAGCAGCCAACAGCGGGGGGGCCCCGGGGAGCTGTTTTTT. This rearrangement joins TRBV7-2 to TRBJ2-2; 10 positions agree with TRBD2. The germline CDR1 and CDR2 sequences are SGHTA and FQGNSA. The CDR3 has 15 amino acids. V shed 5 bases and J 6 bases; nucleotides not matched to a gene: 6.

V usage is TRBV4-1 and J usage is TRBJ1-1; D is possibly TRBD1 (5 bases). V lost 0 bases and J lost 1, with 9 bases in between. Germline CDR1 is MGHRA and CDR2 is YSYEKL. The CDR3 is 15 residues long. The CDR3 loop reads CASSQENTGNTEAFF. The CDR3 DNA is TGCGCCAGCAGCCAAGAAAACACAGGGAACACTGAAGCTTTCTTT.

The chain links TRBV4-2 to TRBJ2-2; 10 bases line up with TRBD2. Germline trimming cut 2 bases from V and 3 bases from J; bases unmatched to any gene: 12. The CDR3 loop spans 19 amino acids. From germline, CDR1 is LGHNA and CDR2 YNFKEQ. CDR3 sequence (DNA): TGTGCCAGCAGCCAAAAGAGCCTAGCGGGGGTGGAGTACACCGGGGAGCTGTTTTTT. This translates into CASSQKSLAGVEYTGELFF.

This CDR3 reads CASSEREGSGTEAFF. CDR3 bases: TGTGCCAGCAGTGAAAGGGAAGGGAGTGGCACTGAAGCTTTCTTT. The chain uses TRBV2 and TRBJ1-1; D is unresolved. CDR3 size: 15 residues. Germline loops: CDR1 SNHLY, CDR2 FYNNEI. V lost 2 bases to trimming and J lost 4 bases, with 14 bases between them. The full variable domain, rest sourced from reference TRBV2 and TRBJ1-1, is EPEVTQTPSHQVTQMGQEVILRCVPISNHLYFYWYRQILGQKVEFLVSFYNNEISEKSEIFDDQFSVERPDGSNFTLKIRSTKLEDSAMYFCASSEREGSGTEAFFGQGTRLTVV.

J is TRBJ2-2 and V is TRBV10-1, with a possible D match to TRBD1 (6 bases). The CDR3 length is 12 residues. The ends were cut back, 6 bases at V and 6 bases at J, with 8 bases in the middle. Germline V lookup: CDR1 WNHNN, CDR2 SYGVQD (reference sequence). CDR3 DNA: TGCGCCAGCAGACAGGGCGCCGGGGAGCTGTTTTTT. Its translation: CASRQGAGELFF.